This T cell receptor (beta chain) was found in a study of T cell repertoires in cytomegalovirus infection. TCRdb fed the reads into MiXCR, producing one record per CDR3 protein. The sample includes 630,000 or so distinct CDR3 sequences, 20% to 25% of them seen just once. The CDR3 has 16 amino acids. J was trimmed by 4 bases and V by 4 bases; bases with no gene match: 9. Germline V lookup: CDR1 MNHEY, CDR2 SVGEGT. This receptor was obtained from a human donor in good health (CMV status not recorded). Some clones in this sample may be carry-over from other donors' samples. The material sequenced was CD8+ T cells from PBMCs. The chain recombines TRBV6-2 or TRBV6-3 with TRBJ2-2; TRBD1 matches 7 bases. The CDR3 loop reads CASSSFRQGFTGELFF. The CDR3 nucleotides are TGTGCCAGCAGTTCCTTCCGACAGGGCTTCACCGGGGAGCTGTTTTTT.